The present TCR beta chain was sequenced within a study of T cells after somatic rescue of genetic block. This clone was seen a single time. Trimming took 6 bases from V and 4 from J, leaving 15 bases between them. The CDR3 consists of 14 residues. Per germline, CDR1 MNHNS and CDR2 SASEGT. Repertoires were generated with immunoSEQ multiplex PCR, while TCRdb's copy carries only in-frame clones and drops some. The sample includes 13,000 to 15,000 clones, 55% to 75% of them seen just once. Sequencing was performed on peripheral blood mononuclear cells (PBMCs). The chain combines TRBV6-1 with TRBJ1-2; the D gene is possibly TRBD1 (5 bases). This TCR came from a man aged 18 to 35. The CDR3 is CASRLGTLIYGYTF. The CDR3 nucleotides read TGTGCCAGCAGGCTTGGGACTCTCATCTATGGCTACACCTTC.